This entry describes one T cell receptor (beta chain). Its matching antigen is unknown. Data came from immunoSEQ multiplex PCR; TCRdb stores just in-frame clones and leaves some out. In the table there are 130,000 to 150,000 clones, about 93% of which are singletons. The data belong to a study of T cell responses to AZD1222 COVID-19 vaccine. Regarding the study as a whole: Nearly half of spike-specific TCRs reportedly go after variant regions that carry no mutations. White British ancestry dominated among donors, who included more females, and clonal diversity was possibly underestimated.

The CDR3 contains 16 residues. Germline V gives CDR1 KGHDR, CDR2 SFDVKD. The germline V and J ends were trimmed by 4 bases and 2 bases, with 15 bases remaining between them. The chain is built from TRBV24-1 and TRBJ2-3, with unresolved D. The sequencing used peripheral blood, collected on day 0 of AZD1222 vaccination. This TCR came from an adult in good health. CDR3 sequence reads: CATSDRGPVLTDTQYF. The CDR3 DNA is TGTGCCACCAGTGACCGTGGACCAGTTCTCACAGATACGCAGTATTTT.